The 10 T cell receptor beta chains below all came from one sample that was sequenced in a study of T cell responses to AZD1222 COVID-19 vaccine. Clones were sequenced by immunoSEQ multiplex PCR, and TCRdb holds only the in-frame ones, with some missing. The data contain just over 150,000 clones, roughly nine tenths of them singletons. This sample comprised peripheral blood, obtained after recovery from COVID-19. Source of these receptors: an adult who had recovered from COVID-19.

The rearrangement joins TRBV11-2 to TRBJ2-1; 15 bases match TRBD2. Germline V lookup: CDR1 SGHAT, CDR2 FQNNGV. The CDR3 length is 17 residues. Trimming took 5 bases from V and 4 from J; bases not matched to a gene: 6. The CDR3 DNA follows: TGTGCCAGCAGCCTAGGGACTAGCGGGGGGACTTACAATGAGCAGTTCTTC. This codes for CASSLGTSGGTYNEQFF.

The V call is TRBV5-1, the J call TRBJ1-5; a possible D gene is TRBD1 (6 bases). The CDR3 extends over 16 amino acids. Germline-derived CDR1 and CDR2 are SGHRS and YFSETQ. Between the trimmed V and J ends, which lost 1 base and 0 bases, there was a span of 11 bases. The CDR3 bases are TGCGCCAGCAGCTTGTACGGGGGCTATAGCAATCAGCCCCAGCATTTT. This codes for CASSLYGGYSNQPQHF.

The rearrangement links TRBV9 to TRBJ2-5, with D uncertain. Germline loops: CDR1 SGDLS, CDR2 YYNGEE. V lost 0 bases, J lost 1 base, and 7 bases lay in between. The CDR3 consists of 14 residues. Written as DNA, the CDR3 is TGTGCCAGCAGCGTAGGGTTTATCCAAGAGACCCAGTACTTC. This codes for CASSVGFIQETQYF.

V usage is TRBV6-5 and J usage is TRBJ2-3, with TRBD2 identical over 14 bases. The CDR3 consists of 15 residues. V trimming: 9 bases; J trimming: 3 bases; junction bases outside the gene matches: 5. Germline CDR1 reads MNHEY; CDR2 reads SVGAGI. CDR3 loop: CARVTSGGATDTQYF. In DNA form, the CDR3 reads TGTGCCAGGGTGACTAGCGGGGGGGCAACAGATACGCAGTATTTT.

The V gene is TRBV11-2, the J gene TRBJ2-7; 7 nucleotides agree with TRBD1. With V trimmed by 5 bases and J by 1 base, 8 bases remained unmatched. The CDR3 spans 15 residues. The germline gives CDR1 SGHAT, CDR2 FQNNGV. The chain's CDR3 is CASSIQTQGSYEQYF. CDR3 DNA sequence: TGTGCCAGCAGCATCCAAACACAGGGGTCCTACGAGCAGTACTTC. The full variable domain, with the rest looked up from reference TRBV11-2 and TRBJ2-7, is EAGVAQSPRYKIIEKRQSVAFWCNPISGHATLYWYQQILGQGPKLLIQFQNNGVVDDSQLPKDRFSAERLKGVDSTLKIQPAKLEDSAVYLCASSIQTQGSYEQYFGPGTRLTVT.

The CDR3 sequence: CASSTGTPNTGELFF. CDR3 nucleotide sequence: TGTGCCAGCAGCACAGGGACTCCGAACACCGGGGAGCTGTTTTTT. The chain recombines TRBV7-3 with TRBJ2-2; D assignment may be TRBD1 or TRBD2 (6 bases each). This CDR3 is built from 15 residues. Germline loops: CDR1 SGHTA, CDR2 FQGTGA. V shed 5 bases and J shed 0 bases, with 10 bases lying between them.

The chain links TRBV2 to TRBJ2-1, with 10 nucleotides matching TRBD2. J lost 7 bases, V lost 6 bases, and 6 bases had no gene match. CDR1 and CDR2 (germline): SNHLY, FYNNEI. This CDR3 has 14 residues. The CDR3 bases are TGTGCCAGCAGCGTTGGGACTAGCGCAAATGAGCAGTTCTTC. Amino acid sequence: CASSVGTSANEQFF.

This sequence joins TRBV4-3 and TRBJ1-2; D ambiguous. Germline V lookup: CDR1 LGHNA, CDR2 YSLEER. V was pared by 1 base and J by 2 bases, with 5 bases between. The CDR3 is 13 residues long. The CDR3 DNA is TGCGCCAGCAGCCAAGCACAGAACTATGGCTACACCTTC. Translating it yields CASSQAQNYGYTF.

The CDR3 spells CASSQEFRLAGPSYEQYF. The CDR3 DNA reads as TGTGCCAGCAGCCAAGAGTTCCGACTAGCGGGGCCCTCCTACGAGCAGTACTTC. This chain connects TRBV4-2 to TRBJ2-7; 11 bases are shared with TRBD2. The J segment lost 0 bases and the V segment lost 0 bases, leaving 7 bases of the junction unmatched. Germline lookup yields CDR1 LGHNA and CDR2 YNFKEQ. This CDR3 spans 18 amino acids.

The rearrangement links TRBV5-6 to TRBJ1-5, with 7 positions matching TRBD1. Trimming took 0 bases from V and 7 from J; bases not matched to a gene: 4. Per germline, CDR1 SGHDT and CDR2 YYEEEE. The CDR3 contains 14 residues. CDR3 sequence: CASSLGRGQQPQHF. CDR3 coding DNA: TGTGCCAGCAGCTTGGGGAGGGGGCAACAGCCCCAGCATTTT.